One sample yielded the 15 T cell receptor beta chains listed below, sequenced in a study of vaccination and CD4 T cells after COVID-19. Their antigens are not known. The treatment: approximately nine-day PBMC culture with coronavirus spike peptide pools or control peptides (ViraFEST assay). An Oncomine TCR Beta short-read assay was used to sequence the DNA from cultured CD4+ T cells. TCRdb passed the PCR reads through MiXCR, listing each CDR3 protein once. The data show some 10,000 distinct CDR3 sequences, around 61% seen once. The specimen was CD4+ T cells from blood, cultured in vitro. Every receptor here comes from a human donor who had recovered from COVID-19.

The V gene is TRBV28, the J gene TRBJ1-5; D is uncertain. In germline, CDR1 is MDHEN, CDR2 SYDVKM. Trimming shortened V by 5 bases and J by 5 bases, and 19 bases separated the two germline ends. The CDR3 is 16 amino acids. The CDR3 loop is CASSGPRTLGDQPQHF. CDR3 DNA sequence: TGTGCCAGCAGTGGACCCCGGACTCTCGGCGATCAGCCCCAGCATTTT.

The chain couples TRBV27 to TRBJ1-2; D is unclear. The CDR3 contains 14 residues. Trimming left V 6 bases short and J 7 bases short, with 18 bases between. In germline, CDR1 is MNHEY, CDR2 SMNVEV (reference sequence). The CDR3 sequence: CASSLLGGYGGYTF. The CDR3 coding sequence is TGTGCCAGCAGCCTGTTGGGAGGGTATGGTGGCTACACCTTC.

This sequence joins TRBV6-2 or TRBV6-3 and TRBJ1-4; D is undetermined. Trimming removed 5 bases from V and 10 bases from J, with 17 bases in between. This CDR3 region has 14 residues. CDR1 MNHEY and CDR2 SVGEGT come from the germline V gene. The CDR3: CASSPARGYGKLFF. Written as DNA, the CDR3 is TGTGCCAGCAGTCCTGCGAGAGGGTATGGAAAACTGTTTTTT.

This chain links TRBV20-1 with TRBJ2-5, with a tentative D call TRBD2 (7 bases). CDR1 and CDR2 from the germline V gene are DFQATT and SNEGSKA (reference sequence). This CDR3 comprises 14 residues. CDR3 sequence (DNA): TGCAGCCTTCGGAGGGGGACGGGAGGAGAGACCCAGTACTTC. Its protein product is CSLRRGTGGETQYF.

This chain links TRBV11-2 with TRBJ2-7; the D gene could be TRBD1 or TRBD2 (7 bases each). The CDR3 loop spans 15 amino acids. From germline, CDR1 is SGHAT and CDR2 FQNNGV. V shed 5 bases and J shed 6 bases, with 20 bases lying between them. CDR3 protein: CASSPGGGDEGEQYF. In DNA form, the CDR3 reads TGTGCCAGCAGCCCAGGGGGGGGAGACGAGGGCGAGCAGTACTTC.

The chain employs TRBV5-8 and TRBJ2-1; D is unresolved. Germline lookup yields CDR1 SGHTS and CDR2 YDEGEE. The CDR3 covers 14 residues. Between the trimmed V and J ends, which lost 0 bases and 4 bases, there was a span of 8 bases. The CDR3 sequence is CASSLGAAYNEQFF. The CDR3 region has the DNA TGTGCCAGCAGCTTGGGTGCAGCATACAATGAGCAGTTCTTC.

The chain carries TRBV5-4 and TRBJ1-2; D unresolved. This CDR3 comprises 14 residues. CDR1 is SGHNT and CDR2 is YYREEE in the germline V gene (reference sequence). V dropped 5 bases and J dropped 6 bases, with 17 bases sitting between them. The CDR3 here is CASSSQILTHGYTF. CDR3 sequence (DNA): TGTGCCAGCAGTAGTCAGATATTAACTCATGGCTACACCTTC.

This chain uses TRBV11-3 with TRBJ1-2; D ambiguous. The germline gives CDR1 SGHNT, CDR2 YENEEA. The CDR3 runs to 12 residues. V was trimmed by 5 bases and J by 6 bases, leaving 10 bases between them. In DNA form, the CDR3 reads TGTGCCAGCAGCGGCGTATCTGATGGCTACACCTTC. Residues: CASSGVSDGYTF.

This clonotype came up a few times. The CDR3 loop reads CASSYLGEGHTGELFF. The CDR3 nucleotides read TGTGCCAGCAGCTATTTGGGGGAGGGCCACACCGGGGAGCTGTTTTTT. The genes are TRBV7-9 and TRBJ2-2; 7 nucleotides align to TRBD2. V trimming: 4 bases; J trimming: 3 bases; junction bases outside the gene matches: 8. This CDR3 has 16 residues. Germline V gives CDR1 SEHNR, CDR2 FQNEAQ (reference sequence).

The chain carries TRBV27 and TRBJ1-5, with D possibly being TRBD1 (6 bases). The CDR3 has 13 amino acids. Trimming took off 9 bases at V and 4 bases at J, with 13 bases between the two ends. CDR1 and CDR2 (germline): MNHEY, SMNVEV (reference sequence). The CDR3: CARPTGYNQPQHF. The CDR3 bases are TGTGCCAGACCCACAGGGTATAATCAGCCCCAGCATTTT.

The chain is built from TRBV12-3 or TRBV12-4 and TRBJ1-2; TRBD1 is a possible D gene (6 bases). V lost 6 bases and J lost 2, with 10 bases in between. The CDR3 length is 13 residues. Here the CDR3 reads CASSTTGNYGYTF. For the CDR3, the DNA is TGTGCCAGCAGCACAACAGGGAACTATGGCTACACCTTC.

This clonotype was seen a few times. This chain uses TRBV20-1 with TRBJ1-2; the D gene is possibly TRBD1 (5 bases). V lost 6 bases and J 7 bases, leaving 18 bases between the germline ends. Looked up from germline, CDR1 is DFQATT and CDR2 is SNEGSKA (reference sequence). The CDR3 runs to 13 residues. CDR3 coding DNA: TGCAGTGCCTCCGGGACGCAGCGCCGTGGCTACACCTTC. Translated, it gives CSASGTQRRGYTF.

The CDR3 is CASSQGLGDANQPQHF. DNA of the CDR3: TGCGCCAGCAGCCAAGGTTTGGGAGACGCCAATCAGCCCCAGCATTTT. The V and J genes are TRBV4-3 and TRBJ1-5; D gene ambiguous. From germline, CDR1 is LGHNA and CDR2 YSLEER. The CDR3 contains 16 residues. The ends were cut back, 1 base at V and 3 bases at J, with 13 bases in the middle.

This sequence joins TRBV27 and TRBJ1-6, with 9 positions matching TRBD1. CDR3 length: 13 amino acids. J lost 10 bases, V lost 7 bases, and 5 bases had no gene match. CDR1 and CDR2 (germline): MNHEY, SMNVEV (reference sequence). The CDR3 region is CASKGTGLSPLHF. The CDR3 coding sequence is TGTGCCAGCAAAGGGACAGGGTTGTCACCCCTCCACTTT.

This chain connects TRBV15 to TRBJ1-6; the match to TRBD1 covers 9 bases. From germline, CDR1 is LNHNV and CDR2 YYDKDF (reference sequence). The CDR3 sequence is 16 residues long. J lost 13 bases, V lost 1 base, and 11 bases had no gene match. The CDR3 bases are TGTGCCACCAGCAGAGGGAGAGTTGGACAGGGGTCTCCCCTCCACTTT. Its translation is CATSRGRVGQGSPLHF.